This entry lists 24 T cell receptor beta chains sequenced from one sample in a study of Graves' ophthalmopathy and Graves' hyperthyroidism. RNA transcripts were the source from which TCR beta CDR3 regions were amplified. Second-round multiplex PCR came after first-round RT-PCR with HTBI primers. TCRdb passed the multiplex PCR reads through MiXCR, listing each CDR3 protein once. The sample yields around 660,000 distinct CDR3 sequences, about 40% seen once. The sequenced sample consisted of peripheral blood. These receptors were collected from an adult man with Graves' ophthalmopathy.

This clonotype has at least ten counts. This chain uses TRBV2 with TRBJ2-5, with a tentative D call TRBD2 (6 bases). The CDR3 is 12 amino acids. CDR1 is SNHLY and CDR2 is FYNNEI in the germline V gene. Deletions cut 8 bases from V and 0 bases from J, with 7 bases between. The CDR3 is CASGDYQETQYF. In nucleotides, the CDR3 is TGTGCCAGCGGGGACTACCAAGAGACCCAGTACTTC.

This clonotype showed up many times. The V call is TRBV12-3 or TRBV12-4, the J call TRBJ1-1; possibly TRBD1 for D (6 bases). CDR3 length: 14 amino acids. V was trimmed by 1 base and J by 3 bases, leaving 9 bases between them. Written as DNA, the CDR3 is TGTGCCAGCAGTTTAGGGGGGGCCCACACTGAAGCTTTCTTT. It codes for CASSLGGAHTEAFF.

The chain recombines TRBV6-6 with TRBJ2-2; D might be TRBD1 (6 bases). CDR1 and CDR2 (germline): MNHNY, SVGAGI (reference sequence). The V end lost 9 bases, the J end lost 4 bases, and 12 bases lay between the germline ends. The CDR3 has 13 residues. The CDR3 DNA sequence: TGTGCCAGTTCGACAGGATTCACCGGGGAGCTGTTTTTT. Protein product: CASSTGFTGELFF.

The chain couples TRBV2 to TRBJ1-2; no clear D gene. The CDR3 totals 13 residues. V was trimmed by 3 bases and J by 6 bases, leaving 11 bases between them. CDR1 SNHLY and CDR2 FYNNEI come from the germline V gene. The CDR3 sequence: CASSEGSVHGYTF. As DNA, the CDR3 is TGTGCCAGCAGTGAGGGCAGCGTCCATGGCTACACCTTC.

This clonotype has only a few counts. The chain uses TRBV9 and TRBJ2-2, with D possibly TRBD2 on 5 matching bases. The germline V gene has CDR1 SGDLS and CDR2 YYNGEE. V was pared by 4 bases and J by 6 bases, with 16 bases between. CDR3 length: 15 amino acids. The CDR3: CASSSRDRPSGELFF. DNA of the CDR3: TGTGCCAGCAGCTCCCGGGATAGACCATCCGGGGAGCTGTTTTTT.

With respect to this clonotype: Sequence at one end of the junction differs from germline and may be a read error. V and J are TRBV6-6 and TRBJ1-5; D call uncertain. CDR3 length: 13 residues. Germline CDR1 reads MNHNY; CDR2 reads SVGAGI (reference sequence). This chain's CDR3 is CASSYDENQPRHF. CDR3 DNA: TGTGCCAGCAGTTACGATGAAAATCAGCCCCGGCATTTT.

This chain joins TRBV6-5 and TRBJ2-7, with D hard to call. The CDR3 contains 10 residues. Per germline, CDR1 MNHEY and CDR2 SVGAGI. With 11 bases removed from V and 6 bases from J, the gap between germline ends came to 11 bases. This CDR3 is CAGGSSEQYF. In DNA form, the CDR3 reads TGTGCCGGTGGAAGTTCCGAGCAGTACTTC.

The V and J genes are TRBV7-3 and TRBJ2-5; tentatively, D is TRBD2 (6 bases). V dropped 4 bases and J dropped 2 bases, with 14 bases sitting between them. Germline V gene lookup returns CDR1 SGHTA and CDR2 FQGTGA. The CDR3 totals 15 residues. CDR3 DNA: TGTGCCAGCAGCTCGGGACCGGGACTTCAAGAGACCCAGTACTTC. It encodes CASSSGPGLQETQYF.

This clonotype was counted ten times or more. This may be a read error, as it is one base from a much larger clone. Here the CDR3 DNA reads TGTGCCAGCAGCCACGACAGGCCGACGGGCTACACCTTC. Translating gives CASSHDRPTGYTF. The V and J genes are TRBV12-3 or TRBV12-4 and TRBJ1-2, with D tentatively TRBD1 (6 bases). Trimming left V 6 bases short and J 8 bases short, with 16 bases between. The CDR3 totals 13 residues.

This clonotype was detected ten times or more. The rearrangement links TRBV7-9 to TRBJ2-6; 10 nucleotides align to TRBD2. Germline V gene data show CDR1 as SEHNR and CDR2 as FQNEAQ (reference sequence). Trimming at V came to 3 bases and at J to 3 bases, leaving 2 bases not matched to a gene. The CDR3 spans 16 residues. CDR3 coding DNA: TGTGCCAGCAGCTTCCTAGCGGGAGATGGGGCCAACGTCCTGACTTTC. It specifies CASSFLAGDGANVLTF.

For the CDR3, the DNA is TGTGCCAGCAGACTCGACGGAAACACCATATATTTT. Translating it yields CASRLDGNTIYF. The chain combines TRBV6-6 with TRBJ1-3, with unresolved D. The V end lost 6 bases, the J end lost 4 bases, and 7 bases lay between the germline ends. The CDR3 runs 12 residues. Germline V gene lookup returns CDR1 MNHNY and CDR2 SVGAGI (reference sequence).

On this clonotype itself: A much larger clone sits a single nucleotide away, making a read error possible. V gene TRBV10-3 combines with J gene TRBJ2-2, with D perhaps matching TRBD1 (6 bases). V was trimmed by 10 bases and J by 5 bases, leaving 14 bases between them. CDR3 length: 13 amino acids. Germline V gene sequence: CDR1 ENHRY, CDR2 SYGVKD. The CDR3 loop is CASTQTGTGELFF. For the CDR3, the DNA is TGTGCCAGCACCCAAACAGGGACCGGGGAGCTGTTTTTT.

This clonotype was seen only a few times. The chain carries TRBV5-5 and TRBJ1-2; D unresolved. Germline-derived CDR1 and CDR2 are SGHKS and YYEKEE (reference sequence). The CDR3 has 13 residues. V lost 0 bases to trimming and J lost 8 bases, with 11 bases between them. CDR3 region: CASSLGDFGGYTF. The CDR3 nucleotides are TGTGCCAGCAGCTTGGGAGATTTTGGGGGCTACACCTTC.

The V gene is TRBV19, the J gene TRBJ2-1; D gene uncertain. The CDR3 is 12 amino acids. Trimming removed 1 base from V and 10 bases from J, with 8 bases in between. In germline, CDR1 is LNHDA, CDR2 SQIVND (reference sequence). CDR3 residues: CASSIGELEQFF. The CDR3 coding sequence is TGTGCCAGTAGTATAGGAGAACTCGAGCAGTTCTTC.

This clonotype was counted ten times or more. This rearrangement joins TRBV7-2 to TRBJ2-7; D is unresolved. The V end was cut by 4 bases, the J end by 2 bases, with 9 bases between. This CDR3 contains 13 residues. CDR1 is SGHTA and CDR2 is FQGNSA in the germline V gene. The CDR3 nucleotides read TGTGCCAGCAGCTACCAACGGACCTACGAGCAGTACTTC. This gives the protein CASSYQRTYEQYF.

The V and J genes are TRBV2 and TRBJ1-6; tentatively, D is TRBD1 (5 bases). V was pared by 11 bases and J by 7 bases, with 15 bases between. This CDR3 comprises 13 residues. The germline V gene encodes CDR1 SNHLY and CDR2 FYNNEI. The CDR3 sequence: CADRAGDNSPLHF. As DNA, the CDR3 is TGTGCCGACCGGGCCGGGGACAATTCACCCCTCCACTTT.

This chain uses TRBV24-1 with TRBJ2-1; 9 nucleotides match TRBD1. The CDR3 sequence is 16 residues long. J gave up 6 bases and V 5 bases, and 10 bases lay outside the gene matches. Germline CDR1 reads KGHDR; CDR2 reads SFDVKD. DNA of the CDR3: TGTGCCACCAGTGCCTCTACCGGGACAGGGTTCAATGAGCAGTTCTTC. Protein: CATSASTGTGFNEQFF.

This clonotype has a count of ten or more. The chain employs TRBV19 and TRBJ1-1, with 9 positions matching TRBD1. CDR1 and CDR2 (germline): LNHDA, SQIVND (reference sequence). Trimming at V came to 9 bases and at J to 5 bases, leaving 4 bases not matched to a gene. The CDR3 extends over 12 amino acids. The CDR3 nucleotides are TGTGCCAGCGACGACAGGGGGACTGAAGCTTTCTTT. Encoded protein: CASDDRGTEAFF. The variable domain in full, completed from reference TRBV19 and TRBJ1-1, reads DGGITQSPKYLFRKEGQNVTLSCEQNLNHDAMYWYRQDPGQGLRLIYYSQIVNDFQKGDIAEGYSVSREKKESFPLTVTSAQKNPTAFYLCASDDRGTEAFFGQGTRLTVV.

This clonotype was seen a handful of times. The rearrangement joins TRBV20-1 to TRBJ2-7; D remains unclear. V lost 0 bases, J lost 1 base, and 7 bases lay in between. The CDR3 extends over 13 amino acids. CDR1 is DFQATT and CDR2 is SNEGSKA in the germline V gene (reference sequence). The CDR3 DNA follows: TGCAGTGCTAGAGACGAGCAGTCCTACGAGCAGTACTTC. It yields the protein CSARDEQSYEQYF.

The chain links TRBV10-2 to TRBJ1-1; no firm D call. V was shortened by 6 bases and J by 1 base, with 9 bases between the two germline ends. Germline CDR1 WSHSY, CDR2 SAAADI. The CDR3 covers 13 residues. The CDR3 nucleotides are TGCGCCAGCAGCCCCCACAAGAACACTGAAGCTTTCTTT. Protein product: CASSPHKNTEAFF.

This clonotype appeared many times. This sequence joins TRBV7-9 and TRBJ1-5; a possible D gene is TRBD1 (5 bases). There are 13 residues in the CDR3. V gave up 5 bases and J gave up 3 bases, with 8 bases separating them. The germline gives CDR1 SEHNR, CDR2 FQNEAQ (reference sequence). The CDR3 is CASSQGYNQPQHF. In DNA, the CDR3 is TGTGCCAGCAGCCAGGGTTACAATCAGCCCCAGCATTTT.

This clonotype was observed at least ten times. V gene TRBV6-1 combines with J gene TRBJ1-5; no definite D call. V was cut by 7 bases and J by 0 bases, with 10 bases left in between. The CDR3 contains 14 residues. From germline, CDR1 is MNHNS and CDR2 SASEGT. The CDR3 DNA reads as TGTGCCAGCATCAGCGAACATAGCAATCAGCCCCAGCATTTT. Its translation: CASISEHSNQPQHF.

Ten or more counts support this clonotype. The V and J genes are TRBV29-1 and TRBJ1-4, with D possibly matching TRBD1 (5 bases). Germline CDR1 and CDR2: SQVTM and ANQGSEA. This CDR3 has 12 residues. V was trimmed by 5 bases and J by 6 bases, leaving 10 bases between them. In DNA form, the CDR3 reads TGCAGCGTTTGGCAGGGAGATGAAAAACTGTTTTTT. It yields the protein CSVWQGDEKLFF. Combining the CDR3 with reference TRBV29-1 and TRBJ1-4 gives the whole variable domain SAVISQKPSRDICQRGTSLTIQCQVDSQVTMMFWYRQQPGQSLTLIATANQGSEATYESGFVIDKFPISRPNLTFSTLTVSNMSPEDSSIYLCSVWQGDEKLFFGSGTQLSVL.

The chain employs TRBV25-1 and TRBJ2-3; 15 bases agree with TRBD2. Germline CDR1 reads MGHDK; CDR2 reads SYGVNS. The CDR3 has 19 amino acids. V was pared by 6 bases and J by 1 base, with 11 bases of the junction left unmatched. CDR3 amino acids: CASSGTGTSGRRGTDTQYF. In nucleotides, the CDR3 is TGTGCCAGCAGCGGTACCGGGACTAGCGGGAGGAGGGGCACAGATACGCAGTATTTT.